This TCR beta chain was profiled in a study of cytomegalovirus exposure and HLA in healthy donors. Study as a whole: There were about 86 million unique TCRs (from HLA-typed donors) in an early data release.

Whole-study results and caveats: Accounts indicate the classifier identified cytomegalovirus status with strong specificity and sensitivity. The likely explanation for a cluster of highly shared sequence variants was sequencing artifact. For TCR beta chains, V- and J-gene trimming was later linked to a missense DCLRE1C variant.

Use of 60 Vbeta and 13 Jbeta primers characterized the PCR. Libraries were prepared by immunoSEQ multiplex PCR; TCRdb keeps only in-frame clonotypes and omits some of them. This sample has around 190,000 clones, with approximately 82% found just once. This clone showed up just once. Its antigen is unidentified. V shed 2 bases, J shed 3 bases, and the junction held 9 bases outside the gene matches. The CDR3 loop spans 16 amino acids. CDR1 is SQVTM, CDR2 ANQGSEA, per germline. Sequences were obtained from PBMCs. This receptor was obtained from a middle-aged man in good health and CMV-seropositive. The rearrangement joins TRBV29-1 to TRBJ2-1, with 8 bases matching TRBD2. CDR3: CSVEPLRREDYNEQFF. DNA for the CDR3: TGCAGCGTTGAACCGTTAAGGCGGGAGGACTACAATGAGCAGTTCTTC.